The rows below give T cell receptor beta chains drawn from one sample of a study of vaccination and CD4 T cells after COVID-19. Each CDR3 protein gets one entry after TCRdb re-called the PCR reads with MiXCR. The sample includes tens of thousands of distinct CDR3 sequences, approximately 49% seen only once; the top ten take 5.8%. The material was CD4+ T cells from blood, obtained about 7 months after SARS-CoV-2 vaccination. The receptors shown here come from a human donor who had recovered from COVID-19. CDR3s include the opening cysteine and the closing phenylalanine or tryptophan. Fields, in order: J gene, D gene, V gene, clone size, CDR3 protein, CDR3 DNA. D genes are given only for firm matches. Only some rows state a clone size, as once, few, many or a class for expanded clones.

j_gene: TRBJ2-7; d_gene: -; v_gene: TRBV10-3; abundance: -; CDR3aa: CAIRPGPTVYEQYF; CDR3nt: TGTGCCATCAGGCCGGGACCGACTGTCTACGAGCAGTACTTC
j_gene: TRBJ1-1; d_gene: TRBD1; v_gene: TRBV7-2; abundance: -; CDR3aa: CASSLDSTGTTEAFF; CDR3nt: TGTGCCAGCAGCTTAGATTCGACAGGGACCACTGAAGCTTTCTTT
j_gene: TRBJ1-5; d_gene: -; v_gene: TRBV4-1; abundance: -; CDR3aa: CASSQHNTAGNQPQHF; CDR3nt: TGCGCCAGCAGCCAACATAATACGGCAGGCAATCAGCCCCAGCATTTT
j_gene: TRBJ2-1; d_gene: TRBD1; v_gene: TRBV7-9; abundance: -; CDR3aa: CASSPRRGQGAHNEQFF; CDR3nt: TGTGCCAGCAGCCCAAGGAGGGGCCAGGGGGCCCACAATGAGCAGTTCTTC
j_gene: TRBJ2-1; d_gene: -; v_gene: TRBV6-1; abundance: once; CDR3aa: CASSLQRGGHNEQFF; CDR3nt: TGTGCCAGCAGCCTCCAAAGGGGGGGGCACAATGAGCAGTTCTTC
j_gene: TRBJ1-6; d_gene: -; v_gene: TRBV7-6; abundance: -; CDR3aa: CASSLDSHCISPLHF; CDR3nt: TGTGCCAGCAGCTTGGACAGTCATTGTATTTCACCCCTCCACTTT
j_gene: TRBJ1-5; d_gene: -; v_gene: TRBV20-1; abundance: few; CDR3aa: CSARGGFGAQHF; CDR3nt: TGCAGTGCTAGGGGGGGTTTTGGGGCCCAGCATTTT
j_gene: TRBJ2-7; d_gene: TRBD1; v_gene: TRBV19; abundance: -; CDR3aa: CASSISDRYYEQYF; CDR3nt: TGTGCCAGTAGTATCTCGGACAGGTACTACGAGCAGTACTTC
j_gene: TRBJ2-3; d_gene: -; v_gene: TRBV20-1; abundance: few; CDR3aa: CSAKRGDAVTDTQYF; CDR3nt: TGCAGTGCTAAACGTGGGGACGCCGTGACAGATACGCAGTATTTT
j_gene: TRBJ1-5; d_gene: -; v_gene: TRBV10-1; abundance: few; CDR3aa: CASSESEQPQHF; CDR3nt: TGCGCCAGCAGTGAGTCAGAGCAGCCCCAGCATTTT
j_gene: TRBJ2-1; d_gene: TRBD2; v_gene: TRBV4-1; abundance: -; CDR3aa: CASSQLAGVDEQFF; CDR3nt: TGCGCCAGCAGCCAACTAGCGGGAGTGGATGAGCAGTTCTTC
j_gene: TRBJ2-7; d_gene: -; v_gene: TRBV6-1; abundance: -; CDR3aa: CASSPGTRGSYEQYF; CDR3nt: TGTGCCAGCAGTCCCGGGACTCGGGGCTCCTACGAGCAGTACTTC
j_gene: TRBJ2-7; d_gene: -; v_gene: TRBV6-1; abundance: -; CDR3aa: CASTGDYEQYF; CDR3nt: TGTGCCAGCACAGGGGACTACGAGCAGTACTTC
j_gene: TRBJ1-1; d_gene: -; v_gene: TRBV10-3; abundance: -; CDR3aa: CAISGGTDTEAFF; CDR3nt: TGTGCCATCAGTGGGGGGACCGACACTGAAGCTTTCTTT
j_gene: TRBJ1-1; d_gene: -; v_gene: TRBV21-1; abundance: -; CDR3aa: CASSKEDTYTEAFF; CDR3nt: TGTGCCAGCAGCAAAGAGGATACCTACACTGAAGCTTTCTTT
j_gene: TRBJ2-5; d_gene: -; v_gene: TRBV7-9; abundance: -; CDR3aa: CASSQGGDRGETQYF; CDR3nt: TGTGCCAGCAGCCAAGGGGGGGACAGAGGAGAGACCCAGTACTTC
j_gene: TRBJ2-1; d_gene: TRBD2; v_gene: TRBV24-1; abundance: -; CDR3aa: CATSVWTSGYNEQFF; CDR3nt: TGTGCCACCAGTGTGTGGACTAGCGGGTACAATGAGCAGTTCTTC
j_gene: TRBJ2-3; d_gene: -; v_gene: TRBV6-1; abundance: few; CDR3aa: CASRGTARLTDTQYF; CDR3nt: TGTGCCAGCAGAGGGACGGCGCGTCTCACAGATACGCAGTATTTT
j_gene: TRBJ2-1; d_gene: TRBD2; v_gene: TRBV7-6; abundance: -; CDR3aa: CASSLRTSGSRNEQFF; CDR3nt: TGTGCCAGCAGCCTACGGACTAGCGGGAGTAGGAATGAGCAGTTCTTC
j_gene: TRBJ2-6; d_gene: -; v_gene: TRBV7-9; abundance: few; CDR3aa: CASSPQSGAGANVLTF; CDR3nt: TGTGCCAGCAGCCCACAATCAGGGGCTGGGGCCAACGTCCTGACTTTC
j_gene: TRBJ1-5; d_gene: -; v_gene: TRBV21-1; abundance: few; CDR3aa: CANPGGDTSNQPQHF; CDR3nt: TGTGCCAACCCGGGCGGGGACACCAGCAATCAGCCCCAGCATTTT
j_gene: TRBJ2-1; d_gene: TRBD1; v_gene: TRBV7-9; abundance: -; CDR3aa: CASTRDSNNEQFF; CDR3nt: TGTGCCAGCACCAGGGACAGCAACAATGAGCAGTTCTTC
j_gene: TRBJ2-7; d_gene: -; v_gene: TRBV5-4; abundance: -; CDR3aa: CASSGQQGNPRGEQYF; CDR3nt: TGTGCCAGCAGCGGTCAACAGGGAAATCCCCGCGGCGAGCAGTACTTC
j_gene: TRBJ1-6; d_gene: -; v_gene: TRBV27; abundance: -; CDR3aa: CASSFGAAGVSPLHF; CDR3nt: TGTGCCAGCAGTTTTGGCGCGGCAGGTGTTTCACCCCTCCACTTT
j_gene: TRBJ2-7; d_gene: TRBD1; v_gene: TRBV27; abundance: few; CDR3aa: CASSSGGWAYEQYF; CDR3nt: TGTGCCAGCAGCTCAGGGGGTTGGGCCTACGAGCAGTACTTC
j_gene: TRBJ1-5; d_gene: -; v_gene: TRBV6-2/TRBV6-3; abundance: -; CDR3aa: CASSSGQSQWELQHF; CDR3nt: TGTGCCAGCAGTTCCGGACAGTCTCAATGGGAACTCCAGCATTTT
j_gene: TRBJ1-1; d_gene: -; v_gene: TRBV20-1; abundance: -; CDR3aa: CSARIPGPKNTEAFF; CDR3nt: TGCAGTGCTAGAATACCGGGACCAAAGAACACTGAAGCTTTCTTT
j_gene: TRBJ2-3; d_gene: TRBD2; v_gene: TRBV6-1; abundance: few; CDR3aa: CASSDSGSTDTQYF; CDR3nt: TGTGCCAGCAGCGATAGCGGGAGCACAGATACGCAGTATTTT
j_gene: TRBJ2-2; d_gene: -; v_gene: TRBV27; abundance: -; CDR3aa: CASKTVDPGELFF; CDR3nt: TGTGCCAGCAAGACCGTGGATCCCGGGGAGCTGTTTTTT
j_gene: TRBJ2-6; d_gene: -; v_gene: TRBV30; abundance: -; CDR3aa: CAWSVPRGAGANVLTF; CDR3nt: TGTGCCTGGAGTGTACCCAGGGGCGCTGGGGCCAACGTCCTGACTTTC
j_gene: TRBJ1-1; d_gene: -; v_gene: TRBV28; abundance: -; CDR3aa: CASSHGPIGNTEAFF; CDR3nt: TGTGCCAGCAGTCACGGCCCTATAGGGAACACTGAAGCTTTCTTT
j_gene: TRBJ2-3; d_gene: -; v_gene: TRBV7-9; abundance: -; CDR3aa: CASSLGGGADTQYF; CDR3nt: TGTGCCAGCAGCTTAGGAGGTGGCGCAGATACGCAGTATTTT
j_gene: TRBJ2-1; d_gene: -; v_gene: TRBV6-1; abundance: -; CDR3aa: CASDGIGFTGEQFF; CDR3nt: TGTGCCAGCGATGGGATTGGGTTTACGGGTGAGCAGTTCTTC
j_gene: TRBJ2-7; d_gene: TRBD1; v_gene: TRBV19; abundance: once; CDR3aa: CASSLSSGQGNYEQYF; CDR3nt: TGTGCCAGTAGCCTAAGTAGTGGACAGGGCAACTACGAGCAGTACTTC
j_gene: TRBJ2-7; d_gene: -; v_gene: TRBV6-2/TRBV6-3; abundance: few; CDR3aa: CASSYAGSDFF; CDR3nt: TGTGCCAGCAGTTACGCAGGGTCCGATTTCTTC
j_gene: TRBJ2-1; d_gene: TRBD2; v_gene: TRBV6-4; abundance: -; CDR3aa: CASSERENNEQFF; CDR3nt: TGTGCCAGCAGTGAGCGGGAGAACAATGAGCAGTTCTTC
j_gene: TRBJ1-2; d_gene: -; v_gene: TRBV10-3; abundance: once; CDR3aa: CAIRAGGNYGYTF; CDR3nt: TGTGCCATCAGAGCGGGGGGTAACTATGGCTACACCTTC